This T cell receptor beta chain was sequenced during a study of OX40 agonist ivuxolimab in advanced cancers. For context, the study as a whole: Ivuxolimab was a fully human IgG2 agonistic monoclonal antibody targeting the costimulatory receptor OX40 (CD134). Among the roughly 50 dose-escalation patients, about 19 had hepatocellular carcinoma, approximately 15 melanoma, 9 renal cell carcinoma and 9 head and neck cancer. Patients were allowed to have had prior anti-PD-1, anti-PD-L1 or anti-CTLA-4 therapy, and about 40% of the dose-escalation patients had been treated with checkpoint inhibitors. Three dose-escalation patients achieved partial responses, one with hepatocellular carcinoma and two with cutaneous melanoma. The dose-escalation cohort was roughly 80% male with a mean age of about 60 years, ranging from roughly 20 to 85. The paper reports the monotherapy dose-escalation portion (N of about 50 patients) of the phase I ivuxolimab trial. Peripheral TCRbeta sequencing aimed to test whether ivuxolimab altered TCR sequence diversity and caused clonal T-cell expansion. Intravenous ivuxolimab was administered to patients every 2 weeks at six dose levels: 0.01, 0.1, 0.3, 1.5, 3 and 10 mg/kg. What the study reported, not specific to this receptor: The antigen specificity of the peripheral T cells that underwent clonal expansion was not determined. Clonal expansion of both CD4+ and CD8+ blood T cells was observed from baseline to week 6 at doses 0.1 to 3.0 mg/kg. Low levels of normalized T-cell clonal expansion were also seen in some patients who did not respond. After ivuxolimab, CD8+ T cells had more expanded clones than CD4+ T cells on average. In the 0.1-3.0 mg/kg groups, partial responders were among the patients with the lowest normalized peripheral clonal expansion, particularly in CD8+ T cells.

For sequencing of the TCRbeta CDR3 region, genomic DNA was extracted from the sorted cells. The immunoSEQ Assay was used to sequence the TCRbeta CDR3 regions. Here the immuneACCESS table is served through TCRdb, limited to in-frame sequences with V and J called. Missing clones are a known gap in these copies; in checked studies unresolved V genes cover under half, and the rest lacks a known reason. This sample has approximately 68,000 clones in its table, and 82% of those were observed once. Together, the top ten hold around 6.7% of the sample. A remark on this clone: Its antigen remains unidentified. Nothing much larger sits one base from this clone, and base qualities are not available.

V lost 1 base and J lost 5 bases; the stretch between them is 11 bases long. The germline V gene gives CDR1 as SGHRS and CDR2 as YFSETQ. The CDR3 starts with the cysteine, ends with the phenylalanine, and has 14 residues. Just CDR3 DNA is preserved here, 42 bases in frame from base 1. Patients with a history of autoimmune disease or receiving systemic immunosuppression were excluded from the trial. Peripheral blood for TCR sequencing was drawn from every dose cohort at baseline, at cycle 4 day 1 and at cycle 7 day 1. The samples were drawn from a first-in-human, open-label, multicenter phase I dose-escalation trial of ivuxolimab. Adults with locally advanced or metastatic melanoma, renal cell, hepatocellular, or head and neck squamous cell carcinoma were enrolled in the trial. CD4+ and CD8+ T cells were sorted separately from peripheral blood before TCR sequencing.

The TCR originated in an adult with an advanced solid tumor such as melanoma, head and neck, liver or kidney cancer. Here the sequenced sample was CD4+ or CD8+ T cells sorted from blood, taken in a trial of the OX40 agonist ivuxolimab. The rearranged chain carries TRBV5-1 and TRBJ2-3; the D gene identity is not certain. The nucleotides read TGCGCCAGCAGCTTGACCCGTTTCCAAGATACGCAGTATTTT. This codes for CASSLTRFQDTQYF.